This passage covers 9 T cell receptor beta chains from one sample sequenced in a study of blood T cell repertoires in COVID-19. Assay used: immunoSEQ multiplex PCR; TCRdb lists only in-frame clones, some missing. The sample carries 60,000 or so clones, roughly 90% recorded once. The specimen was peripheral blood. The source is a man aged 55 to 70 with active COVID-19.

The V gene is TRBV28, the J gene TRBJ2-1, with TRBD1 as a possible D gene (6 bases). The CDR3 covers 17 residues. V gave up 5 bases and J gave up 8 bases, with 25 bases separating them. The germline gives CDR1 MDHEN, CDR2 SYDVKM. The DNA of the CDR3 is TGTGCCAGCAGTCCTGCGCTCTTTAGTAACAGGGCCTATGAGCAGTTCTTC. Protein sequence: CASSPALFSNRAYEQFF.

To note about this clone: At one boundary the junction diverges from the germline segment, which might be a read error. CDR3 DNA: TGTGCCAGCAGCCCTCCACCTCACCGGGATGAACAGTTCTTC. The encoded protein is CASSPPPHRDEQFF. V is TRBV7-2 and J is TRBJ2-1, with a weak D call TRBD2 (5 bases). The CDR3 extends over 14 amino acids. Germline assignment: CDR1 SGHTA and CDR2 FQGNSA.

CDR3 coding DNA: TGTGCCAGCAGCGCGTCCGGAGAGACCCAGTACTTC. Its protein is CASSASGETQYF. V and J are TRBV9 and TRBJ2-5; D unresolved. Germline lookup yields CDR1 SGDLS and CDR2 YYNGEE. The CDR3 runs to 12 residues. V was shortened by 3 bases and J by 4 bases, with 7 bases between the two germline ends. Complete variable domain (other parts from reference TRBV9 and TRBJ2-5): DSGVTQTPKHLITATGQRVTLRCSPRSGDLSVYWYQQSLDQGLQFLIQYYNGEERAKGNILERFSAQQFPDLHSELNLSSLELGDSALYFCASSASGETQYFGPGTRLLVL.

Only one count was recorded for this clone. The chain combines TRBV5-1 with TRBJ2-7, with 10 bases fitting TRBD1. CDR3 size: 14 residues. Germline values: CDR1 SGHRS, CDR2 YFSETQ. V dropped 0 bases and J dropped 5; count of bases not matched to a gene: 2. The CDR3 DNA reads TGCGCCAGCAGCTTGGGACAGGGGGCTAACGAGCAGTACTTC. Translation: CASSLGQGANEQYF.

The chain links TRBV11-2 to TRBJ2-2; D is unclear. V was shortened by 7 bases and J by 4 bases, with 13 bases between the two germline ends. Germline V lookup: CDR1 SGHAT, CDR2 FQNNGV. This CDR3 spans 14 amino acids. The CDR3 sequence: CASTVVGSTGELFF. The CDR3 DNA reads TGTGCCAGCACTGTCGTGGGCAGCACCGGGGAGCTGTTTTTT.

This chain joins TRBV9 and TRBJ2-7; D is uncertain. The V gene lost 0 bases and the J gene lost 6 bases, with 10 bases spanning the gap. The CDR3 runs to 13 residues. Germline V gene lookup returns CDR1 SGDLS and CDR2 YYNGEE. The CDR3 DNA sequence: TGTGCCAGCAGCGTAGCTCTTCTCGGCGAGCAGTACTTC. Its protein is CASSVALLGEQYF.

The chain links TRBV5-1 to TRBJ1-2; possible D gene TRBD1, 6 bases. The CDR3 extends over 14 amino acids. Per germline, CDR1 SGHRS and CDR2 YFSETQ. Trimming took 0 bases from V and 5 from J, leaving 11 bases between them. CDR3 in amino acids: CASSLDVGGYGYTF. The DNA for the CDR3 is TGCGCCAGCAGCTTGGACGTAGGGGGATATGGCTACACCTTC.

The chain joins TRBV2 to TRBJ2-3; the D gene is possibly TRBD2 (7 bases). Trimming took 11 bases from V and 3 from J, leaving 21 bases between them. Germline CDR1 reads SNHLY; CDR2 reads FYNNEI. CDR3 length: 15 amino acids. The CDR3 DNA reads as TGTGCCGGCCGGCGGAGGGGGGGCCGGACAGATACGCAGTATTTT. Translating it yields CAGRRRGGRTDTQYF. The full variable domain, its missing parts supplied by reference TRBV2 and TRBJ2-3, is EPEVTQTPSHQVTQMGQEVILRCVPISNHLYFYWYRQILGQKVEFLVSFYNNEISEKSEIFDDQFSVERPDGSNFTLKIRSTKLEDSAMYFCAGRRRGGRTDTQYFGPGTRLTVL.

This clone has more than one count but fewer than ten. The chain has TRBV4-3 and TRBJ2-7; 11 bases fit TRBD1. The J segment lost 6 bases and the V segment lost 0 bases, leaving 7 bases of the junction unmatched. The germline CDR1 and CDR2 sequences are LGHNA and YSLEER. The CDR3 has 16 amino acids. The CDR3 region has the DNA TGCGCCAGCAGCCAAGATTCCCGGGACAGGGGGTTCGAGCAGTACTTC. Translation: CASSQDSRDRGFEQYF.